This entry describes one TCR beta chain. V was pared by 6 bases and J by 4 bases, with 17 bases of the junction left unmatched. Germline V gives CDR1 ENHRY, CDR2 SYGVKD. This CDR3 has 17 residues. Produced via immunoSEQ multiplex PCR; TCRdb's table is partial and in-frame only. This table has 120,000 or so clones, roughly nine tenths appearing once. These data come from a study of blood T cell repertoires in COVID-19. Seattle-derived patients entered the study during active infection and were followed longitudinally. The sample consisted of peripheral blood. The rearrangement joins TRBV10-3 to TRBJ1-2, with 7 bases matching TRBD1. The TCR sequence derives from a man in his sixties with COVID-19, enrolled during active disease. CDR3: CAIRRDSRFEGRYGYTF. The DNA of the CDR3 is TGTGCCATCAGAAGGGACAGCCGCTTCGAGGGGCGCTATGGCTACACCTTC.